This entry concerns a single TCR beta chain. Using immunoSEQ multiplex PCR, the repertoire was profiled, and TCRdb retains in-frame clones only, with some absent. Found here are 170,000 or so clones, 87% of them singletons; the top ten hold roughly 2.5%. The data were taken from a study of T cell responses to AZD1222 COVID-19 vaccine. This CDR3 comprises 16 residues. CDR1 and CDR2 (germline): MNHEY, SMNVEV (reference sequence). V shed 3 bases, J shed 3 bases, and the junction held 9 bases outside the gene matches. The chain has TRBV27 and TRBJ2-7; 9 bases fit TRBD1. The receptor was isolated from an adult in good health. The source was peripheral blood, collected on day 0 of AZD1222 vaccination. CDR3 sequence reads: CASSLRGGGQGYEQYF. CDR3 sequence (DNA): TGTGCCAGCAGTTTGCGGGGAGGGGGACAGGGCTACGAGCAGTACTTC.